Shown below are 27 T cell receptor beta chains from a single sample sequenced in a study of T cells in Graves' hyperthyroidism and ophthalmopathy. RNA transcripts were the template for amplifying TCR beta CDR3 regions. When the TCR CDR3 underwent first-round RT-PCR, the HTBI primer set was used. In TCRdb, the multiplex PCR reads were re-called with MiXCR into one record per CDR3 protein. The table shows a few hundred thousand distinct CDR3 sequences, with around 14% occurring only once. Sequencing input: blood. All receptors come from a woman younger than 35 with Graves' hyperthyroidism.

This clonotype was detected a few times. The rearrangement uses TRBV3-1 and TRBJ2-7; TRBD2 aligns across 10 bases. V lost 7 bases, J lost 5 bases, and 8 bases stayed unmatched. CDR1 and CDR2 from the germline V gene are LGHDT and YNNKEL (reference sequence). The CDR3 runs 14 residues. CDR3 amino acids: CASKEAGGRNEQYF. In nucleotides, the CDR3 is TGTGCCAGCAAGGAAGCGGGAGGGCGGAACGAGCAGTACTTC.

Here the CDR3 reads CASTRRDTFQETQYF. CDR3 coding DNA: TGCGCCAGCACCCGGAGGGACACTTTCCAAGAGACCCAGTACTTC. The J gene is TRBJ2-5, the V gene TRBV5-1, with D perhaps being TRBD1 or TRBD2 (6 bases each). Germline values: CDR1 SGHRS, CDR2 YFSETQ. Trimming took 6 bases from V and 1 from J, leaving 16 bases between them. The CDR3 consists of 15 residues.

This clonotype was detected many times. This chain links TRBV27 with TRBJ1-1; D not certain. The ends were cut back, 2 bases at V and 10 bases at J, with 17 bases in the middle. The CDR3 spans 14 residues. Germline loops: CDR1 MNHEY, CDR2 SMNVEV (reference sequence). DNA for the CDR3: TGTGCCAGCAGTTTACAGGCCCGTCGCGAGGGAGCTTTCTTT. Translating it yields CASSLQARREGAFF.

V and J are TRBV6-1 and TRBJ2-5; D possibly corresponds to TRBD1 (6 bases). Germline values: CDR1 MNHNS, CDR2 SASEGT. Trimming cost V 7 bases and J 2 bases, with 17 bases left between them. The CDR3 is made up of 15 amino acids. DNA of the CDR3: TGTGCCAGCACTCAAATGGGGACACTACAAGAGACCCAGTACTTC. Translation gives CASTQMGTLQETQYF.

The chain employs TRBV18 and TRBJ2-7; D perhaps matches TRBD2 (5 bases). The V and J ends lost 2 bases and 5 bases respectively, with 16 bases between them. Germline lookup yields CDR1 KGHSH and CDR2 LQKENI. This CDR3 has 15 residues. As DNA, the CDR3 is TGTGCCAGCTCACCAGCCCTAGCCCTCGCCGACGAGCAGTACTTC. Amino acids: CASSPALALADEQYF.

This clonotype was picked up a small number of times. The V and J genes are TRBV4-1 and TRBJ1-5, with D tentatively TRBD1 (6 bases). CDR3 length: 16 residues. The V gene's germline CDR1 is MGHRA and CDR2 YSYEKL. V was trimmed by 0 bases and J by 2 bases, leaving 11 bases between them. CDR3 loop: CASSQEGGPGNQPQHF. As DNA, the CDR3 is TGCGCCAGCAGCCAAGAAGGGGGACCGGGCAATCAGCCCCAGCATTTT.

At least ten counts were recorded for this clonotype. The chain couples TRBV7-3 to TRBJ2-3, with 10 bases lining up with TRBD2. The CDR3 has 14 amino acids. V lost 3 bases to trimming and J lost 4 bases; unmatched junction nucleotides: 1. Per the germline V gene, CDR1 is SGHTA and CDR2 is FQGTGA. The CDR3 is CASSFLAGADTQYF. Here the CDR3 DNA reads TGTGCCAGCAGCTTTCTAGCGGGAGCAGATACGCAGTATTTT. The full variable domain, completed using reference TRBV7-3 and TRBJ2-3, is GAGVSQTPSNKVTEKGKYVELRCDPISGHTALYWYRQSLGQGPEFLIYFQGTGAADDSGLPNDRFFAVRPEGSVSTLKIQRTERGDSAVYLCASSFLAGADTQYFGPGTRLTVL.

This clonotype was seen a handful of times. This chain connects TRBV30 to TRBJ2-2; D is possibly TRBD2 (7 bases). There are 12 residues in the CDR3. The germline V and J ends were trimmed by 7 bases and 7 bases, with 13 bases remaining between them. CDR1 GTSNPN and CDR2 SVGIG come from the germline V gene (reference sequence). This CDR3 is CASYGGLGELFF. The CDR3, as DNA: TGTGCCTCCTACGGGGGGCTCGGGGAGCTGTTTTTT.

At least ten counts were recorded for this clonotype. The rearrangement joins TRBV7-9 to TRBJ2-1; 10 bases align to TRBD2. The CDR3 is made up of 15 amino acids. The ends lost 4 bases at V and 7 bases at J; junction bases unmatched: 7. The V gene's germline CDR1 is SEHNR and CDR2 FQNEAQ (reference sequence). The chain's CDR3 is CASSSRTSGGNEQFF. The CDR3 DNA is TGTGCCAGCAGCTCCCGGACTAGCGGTGGGAATGAGCAGTTCTTC.

This clonotype was seen once. A much bigger clone sits one base away, suggesting this may be a read error. Without the conserved terminal phenylalanine or tryptophan, this CDR3 likely stems from a read error. The CDR3 loop reads CASSQRQAMNTEAFS. CDR3 sequence (DNA): TGCGCCAGCAGCCAGCGACAGGCTATGAACACTGAAGCTTTCTCT. The rearrangement uses TRBV5-1 and TRBJ1-1, with D perhaps matching TRBD1 (6 bases). Germline V gene data show CDR1 as SGHRS and CDR2 as YFSETQ. Trimming cost V 4 bases and J 0 bases, with 13 bases left between them. This CDR3 has 15 amino acids.

In its sample, this clonotype was seen a few times. J is TRBJ1-5 and V is TRBV12-3 or TRBV12-4; D is perhaps TRBD1 (6 bases). The CDR3 length is 15 residues. Trimming shortened V by 6 bases and J by 1 base, and 13 bases separated the two germline ends. CDR3 sequence reads: CASSKQGGSNQPQHF. CDR3 in DNA: TGTGCCAGCAGCAAACAGGGAGGAAGCAATCAGCCCCAGCATTTT.

This clonotype came up many times. V is TRBV6-6 and J is TRBJ2-1, with 8 bases matching TRBD1. The germline V gene has CDR1 MNHNY and CDR2 SVGAGI (reference sequence). J was trimmed by 7 bases and V by 2 bases; bases with no gene match: 13. CDR3 length: 17 residues. CDR3: CASSYGFGQGAFNEQFF. DNA of the CDR3: TGTGCCAGCAGTTACGGGTTTGGGCAGGGGGCGTTTAATGAGCAGTTCTTC.

This chain joins TRBV25-1 and TRBJ1-6; no clear D. Germline values: CDR1 MGHDK, CDR2 SYGVNS. This CDR3 has 13 residues. V shed 4 bases and J shed 5 bases, with 6 bases lying between them. CDR3 in DNA: TGTGCCAGCAGTGCGCAGGATAATTCACCCCTCCACTTT. Translating it yields CASSAQDNSPLHF.

This clonotype occurred a few times. The chain carries TRBV6-5 and TRBJ2-2; 12 nucleotides line up with TRBD1. The V gene's germline CDR1 is MNHEY and CDR2 SVGAGI. After removal of 2 bases from V and 6 bases from J, the junction contained 4 bases not matched to a gene. The CDR3 has 16 residues. The CDR3 loop is CASSYGTGGASGELFF. The CDR3 coding sequence is TGTGCCAGCAGTTACGGGACAGGGGGCGCGTCCGGGGAGCTGTTTTTT.

This clonotype was observed many times. V gene TRBV6-1 combines with J gene TRBJ1-4, with a weak D call TRBD1 (6 bases). CDR1 is MNHNS and CDR2 is SASEGT in the germline V gene. This CDR3 comprises 14 residues. The V end was cut by 1 base, the J end by 7 bases, with 10 bases between. The CDR3 DNA sequence: TGTGCCAGCAGTGAAGTTGCCAGGGGTGAAAAACTGTTTTTT. Translated, it gives CASSEVARGEKLFF.

This clonotype was observed at least ten times. The rearrangement uses TRBV12-3 or TRBV12-4 and TRBJ1-1; D is uncertain. The CDR3 runs 11 residues. The V and J ends lost 5 bases and 7 bases respectively, with 8 bases between them. The CDR3 DNA reads TGTGCCAGCAGTGGCCGGTTTGAAGCTTTCTTT. Translated: CASSGRFEAFF.

The chain employs TRBV29-1 and TRBJ2-1; tentative D call: TRBD2 (5 bases). V was trimmed by 7 bases and J by 0 bases, leaving 10 bases between them. CDR1 is SQVTM and CDR2 is ANQGSEA in the germline V gene. The CDR3 runs to 13 residues. The CDR3 bases are TGCAGCGCTTCCCGGGACTCCTACAATGAGCAGTTCTTC. Residues: CSASRDSYNEQFF.

This clonotype appeared a few times. The rearrangement uses TRBV19 and TRBJ2-7; a weak D match, TRBD2 (6 bases). The CDR3 is made up of 12 amino acids. Germline V gene sequence: CDR1 LNHDA, CDR2 SQIVND (reference sequence). V was clipped by 6 bases and J by 7 bases, with 13 bases between them. DNA of the CDR3: TGTGCCAGTAGCGGAAGCGGGCGGGAGCAGTACGTC. It codes for CASSGSGREQYV.

In its sample, this clonotype was seen a few times. The chain couples TRBV20-1 to TRBJ2-3, with 11 bases lining up with TRBD2. V shed 5 bases, J shed 2 bases, and the junction held 9 bases outside the gene matches. Germline-derived CDR1 and CDR2 are DFQATT and SNEGSKA (reference sequence). The CDR3 extends over 16 amino acids. The DNA of the CDR3 is TGCAGTGCTCGCCCCGGACTAGCGGGCACCACAGATACGCAGTATTTT. Translating it yields CSARPGLAGTTDTQYF.

This clonotype has only a few counts. This chain uses TRBV20-1 with TRBJ1-4; no definite D call. V lost 6 bases and J 3 bases, leaving 8 bases between the germline ends. The germline V gene encodes CDR1 DFQATT and CDR2 SNEGSKA (reference sequence). This CDR3 region has 12 residues. The CDR3 nucleotides read TGCAGTGCCCCGGGTTCTAATGAAAAACTGTTTTTT. Translation: CSAPGSNEKLFF.

At least ten counts were recorded for this clonotype. The genes are TRBV6-1 and TRBJ2-2; 7 nucleotides line up with TRBD1. Looked up from germline, CDR1 is MNHNS and CDR2 is SASEGT. This CDR3 contains 13 residues. The junction had 6 bases not matched to a gene; V was cut back by 10 bases and J by 4 bases. The CDR3, as DNA: TGTGCCAACAGGGGATTGGCCACCGGGGAGCTGTTTTTT. Residues: CANRGLATGELFF.

This clonotype occurred many times. The chain couples TRBV7-9 to TRBJ2-1, with 7 bases fitting TRBD2. Germline CDR1 SEHNR, CDR2 FQNEAQ (reference sequence). The CDR3 is made up of 17 amino acids. V dropped 0 bases and J dropped 2; count of bases not matched to a gene: 7. Here the CDR3 DNA reads TGTGCCAGCAGCTTAGCGAGGACTAGTCAGGCCTACAATGAGCAGTTCTTC. It encodes CASSLARTSQAYNEQFF.

In this sample, this clonotype turned up many times. The rearrangement joins TRBV28 to TRBJ1-5; D unresolved. The germline gives CDR1 MDHEN, CDR2 SYDVKM. The CDR3 has 15 residues. The ends were cut back, 5 bases at V and 1 base at J, with 12 bases in the middle. CDR3 nucleotides: TGTGCCAGCAGTCCAGACGGATACAGCAATCAGCCCCAGCATTTT. This encodes CASSPDGYSNQPQHF.

This clonotype was found many times. The gene calls are TRBV7-9 and TRBJ2-6; no clear D gene. Trimming left V 6 bases short and J 0 bases short, with 9 bases between. CDR3 size: 15 residues. Looked up from germline, CDR1 is SEHNR and CDR2 is FQNEAQ (reference sequence). The CDR3 loop is CASSPLNSGANVLTF. Here the CDR3 DNA reads TGTGCCAGCAGTCCCTTAAACTCTGGGGCCAACGTCCTGACTTTC. The full variable domain, its missing parts supplied by reference TRBV7-9 and TRBJ2-6, is DTGVSQNPRHKITKRGQNVTFRCDPISEHNRLYWYRQTLGQGPEFLTYFQNEAQLEKSRLLSDRFSAERPKGSFSTLEIQRTEQGDSAMYLCASSPLNSGANVLTFGAGSRLTVL.

This clonotype has a count of ten or more. The chain recombines TRBV20-1 with TRBJ2-2; 11 bases are a match to TRBD2. The V gene end was trimmed by 3 bases and the J gene end by 2 bases; junction bases not matched to a gene: 5. CDR1 DFQATT and CDR2 SNEGSKA come from the germline V gene (reference sequence). The CDR3 has 16 residues. CDR3 sequence: CSASISGRANTGELFF. The CDR3 nucleotides read TGCAGTGCTAGTATTAGCGGGAGGGCAAACACCGGGGAGCTGTTTTTT.

The genes are TRBV27 and TRBJ2-6; D is uncertain. V was shortened by 3 bases and J by 3 bases, with 6 bases between the two germline ends. There are 14 residues in the CDR3. Per germline, CDR1 MNHEY and CDR2 SMNVEV (reference sequence). The CDR3 here is CASSFTLGANVLTF. For the CDR3, the DNA is TGTGCCAGCAGTTTCACCCTTGGGGCCAACGTCCTGACTTTC.

Many counts were recorded for this clonotype. The chain combines TRBV5-1 with TRBJ1-2, with D maybe TRBD1 (5 bases). Trimming stripped 0 bases from V and 8 bases from J, with 17 bases between. CDR3 length: 15 amino acids. The V gene's germline CDR1 is SGHRS and CDR2 YFSETQ. CDR3 sequence: CASSLETDNLRGYTF. In DNA form, the CDR3 reads TGCGCCAGCAGCTTGGAAACGGACAATCTTCGGGGCTACACCTTC.